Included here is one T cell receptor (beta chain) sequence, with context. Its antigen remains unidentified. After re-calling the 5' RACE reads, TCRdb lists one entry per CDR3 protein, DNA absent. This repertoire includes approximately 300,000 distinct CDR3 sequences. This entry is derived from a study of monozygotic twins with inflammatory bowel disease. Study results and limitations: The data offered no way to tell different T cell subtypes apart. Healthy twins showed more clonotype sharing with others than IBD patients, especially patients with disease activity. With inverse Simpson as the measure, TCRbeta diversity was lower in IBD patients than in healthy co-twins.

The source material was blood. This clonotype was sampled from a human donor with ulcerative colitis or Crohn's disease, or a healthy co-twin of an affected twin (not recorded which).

This CDR3 is CASSYKGLVDRYSPLHF. The chain links TRBV6-5 to TRBJ1-6. Per germline, CDR1 MNHEY and CDR2 SVGAGI. The CDR3 runs to 17 residues.